The TCR beta chain under discussion was sequenced for a study of shared clonotypes between healthy human individuals. This CDR3 contains 13 residues. The germline gives CDR1 SGHAT, CDR2 FQNNGV. Findings and limits, study-wide: Despite large depth, rarefaction showed incomplete sorted-subset sequencing. Approximately 5.1% was the fraction of naive CD4 clonotypes found shared across several donors. Few donors limited the genetic and exposure-history diversity represented.

CD8 cells classed as naive were CD45RO-negative and positively selected for CCR7, excluding terminally differentiated effector memory CD45RA+ cells. A deep-level run was used for the assay. Clones were read by immunoSEQ multiplex PCR, and TCRdb kept only the in-frame ones, dropping some. The sample gives under 700,000 clones, 90% to 95% of which show up once; over 0.1% is in the top ten. In regard to this clone: Its antigen is unknown. At one of its ends the junction is not consistent with the germline gene, which may arise from a read error.

This chain connects TRBV11-2 to TRBJ2-7; D call uncertain. Material: naive CD8+ T cells sorted from blood. The TCR originated in a woman in her 30s in good health. As DNA, the CDR3 is TGTGCCAGCAGCTTAGCGGACGGCTACGAGCGGTACTTC. Translation gives CASSLADGYERYF.